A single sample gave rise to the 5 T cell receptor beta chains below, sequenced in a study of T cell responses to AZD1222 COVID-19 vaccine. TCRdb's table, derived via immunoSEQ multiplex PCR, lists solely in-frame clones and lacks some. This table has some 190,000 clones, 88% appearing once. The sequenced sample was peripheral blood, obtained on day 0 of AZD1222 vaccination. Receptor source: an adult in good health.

CDR3 residues: CATSARGRNTEAFF. The CDR3, as DNA: TGTGCCACCAGTGCCCGAGGACGGAACACTGAAGCTTTCTTT. The V call is TRBV24-1, the J call TRBJ1-1; D unclear. Trimming cost V 5 bases and J 1 base, with 10 bases left between them. This CDR3 comprises 14 residues. CDR1 and CDR2 (germline): KGHDR, SFDVKD.

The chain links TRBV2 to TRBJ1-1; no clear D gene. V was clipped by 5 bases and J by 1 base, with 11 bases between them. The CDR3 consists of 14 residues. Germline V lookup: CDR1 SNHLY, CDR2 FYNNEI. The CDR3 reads CASSTHPENTEAFF. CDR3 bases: TGTGCCAGCAGTACCCACCCAGAGAACACTGAAGCTTTCTTT.

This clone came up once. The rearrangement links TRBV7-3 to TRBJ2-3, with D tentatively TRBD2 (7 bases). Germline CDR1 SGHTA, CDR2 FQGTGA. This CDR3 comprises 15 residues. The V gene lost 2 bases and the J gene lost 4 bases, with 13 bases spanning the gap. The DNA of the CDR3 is TGTGCCAGCAGCTTAGACGGGGGGCTAGCAGATACGCAGTATTTT. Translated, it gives CASSLDGGLADTQYF. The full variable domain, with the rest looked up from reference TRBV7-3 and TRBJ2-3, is GAGVSQTPSNKVTEKGKYVELRCDPISGHTALYWYRQSLGQGPEFLIYFQGTGAADDSGLPNDRFFAVRPEGSVSTLKIQRTERGDSAVYLCASSLDGGLADTQYFGPGTRLTVL.

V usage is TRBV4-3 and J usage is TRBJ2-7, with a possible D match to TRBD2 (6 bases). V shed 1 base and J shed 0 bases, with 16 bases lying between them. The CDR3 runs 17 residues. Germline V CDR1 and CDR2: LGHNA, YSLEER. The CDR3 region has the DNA TGCGCCAGCAGCCAAGCCGTGGGGACCGGGAGCTCCTACGAGCAGTACTTC. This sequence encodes CASSQAVGTGSSYEQYF.

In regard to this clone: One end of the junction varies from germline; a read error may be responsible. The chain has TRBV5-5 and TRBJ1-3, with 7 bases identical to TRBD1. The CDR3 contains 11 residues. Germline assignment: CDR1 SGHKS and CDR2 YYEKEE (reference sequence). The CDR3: CASSLLQGSTF. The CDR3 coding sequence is TGTGCCAGCAGCCTCCTACAGGGGTCTACTTTT. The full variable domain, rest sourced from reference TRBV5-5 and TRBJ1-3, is DAGVTQSPTHLIKTRGQQVTLRCSPISGHKSVSWYQQVLGQGPQFIFQYYEKEERGRGNFPDRFSARQFPNYSSELNVNALLLGDSALYLCASSLLQGSTFGEGSWLTVV.